Each of the 6 T cell receptor beta chains below was sequenced from the same sample in a study of T cell responses to AZD1222 COVID-19 vaccine. Libraries were prepared by immunoSEQ multiplex PCR; TCRdb keeps only in-frame clonotypes and omits some of them. The sample lists fewer than 120,000 clones; 70% to 90% were seen once. This specimen was peripheral blood, taken on day 0 of AZD1222 vaccination. These receptors were obtained from an adult in good health.

This chain connects TRBV3-1 (or the pseudogene TRBV3-2) to TRBJ1-2, with D hard to call. Germline assignment: CDR1 LGHDT and CDR2 YNNKEL (reference sequence). This CDR3 comprises 14 residues. V lost 2 bases and J lost 2, with 9 bases in between. The CDR3 DNA reads as TGTGCCAGCAGCCAACCCAGGTCCAACTATGGCTACACCTTC. Translation: CASSQPRSNYGYTF.

The chain carries TRBV6-5 and TRBJ2-1, with 9 nucleotides matching TRBD2. From germline, CDR1 is MNHEY and CDR2 SVGAGI. V was clipped by 7 bases and J by 5 bases; unmatched bases: 9. This CDR3 spans 15 amino acids. CDR3 nucleotides: TGTGCCAGCACCGAGCTAGCGGGGTTAAACAATGAGCAGTTCTTC. Residues: CASTELAGLNNEQFF.

This chain connects TRBV28 to TRBJ1-1; D is perhaps TRBD1 (5 bases). Trimming cost V 5 bases and J 6 bases, with 13 bases left between them. The CDR3 totals 13 residues. The germline V gene has CDR1 MDHEN and CDR2 SYDVKM. DNA of the CDR3: TGTGCCAGCAGTGCTCGCGGGGCTCCTGAAGCTTTCTTT. Protein sequence: CASSARGAPEAFF. The full variable domain, completed using reference TRBV28 and TRBJ1-1, is DVKVTQSSRYLVKRTGEKVFLECVQDMDHENMFWYRQDPGLGLRLIYFSYDVKMKEKGDIPEGYSVSREKKERFSLILESASTNQTSMYLCASSARGAPEAFFGQGTRLTVV.

V usage is TRBV7-2 and J usage is TRBJ1-1; tentatively, D is TRBD1 (6 bases). V was clipped by 3 bases and J by 1 base, with 12 bases between them. This CDR3 spans 15 amino acids. Germline lookup yields CDR1 SGHTA and CDR2 FQGNSA. The chain's CDR3 is CASSFDGGANTEAFF. DNA for the CDR3: TGTGCCAGCAGCTTCGATGGGGGGGCGAACACTGAAGCTTTCTTT.

V and J are TRBV20-1 and TRBJ2-1, with D unresolved. The CDR3 is 11 amino acids. The germline V gene has CDR1 DFQATT and CDR2 SNEGSKA (reference sequence). In DNA, the CDR3 is TGCCCCGGTTCTCTTAACAATGAGCAGTTCTTC. Encoded protein: CPGSLNNEQFF.

V and J are TRBV27 and TRBJ1-3, with D tentatively TRBD1 (5 bases). Germline values: CDR1 MNHEY, CDR2 SMNVEV (reference sequence). The CDR3 runs to 21 residues. V lost 4 bases, J lost 4 bases, and 32 bases lay in between. DNA of the CDR3: TGTGCCAGCAGTTCCACGACAGAATCACTAGGGGTTACGTTCGTAGGAAACACCATATATTTT. The encoded protein is CASSSTTESLGVTFVGNTIYF.